This note documents a single T cell receptor (beta chain) sequence. No antigen is known for it. CDR1 is SQVTM and CDR2 is ANQGSEA in the germline V gene. Unmatched junction bases numbered 5, after V lost 8 bases and J lost 5 bases. There are 11 residues in the CDR3. These data belong to a study of T cell repertoires in cytomegalovirus infection. Overall study findings and caveats: What dominated the ex vivo response were HLA-C-restricted CMV-specific TCR beta clonotypes.

TCRdb redid the calling of the reads with MiXCR, one entry per CDR3 protein. The sample lists about 130,000 distinct CDR3 sequences, approximately 9.2% occurring once. The chain recombines TRBV29-1 with TRBJ1-2; 7 nucleotides match TRBD1. This clonotype was sampled from a human donor in good health (CMV status not recorded). Some clones in this sample may be carry-over from other donors' samples. The sequenced sample consisted of PBMCs. This CDR3 is CSLDRSYGYTF. DNA for the CDR3: TGCAGCCTGGACAGGAGTTATGGCTACACCTTC.